The entry below describes one T cell receptor (beta chain). Source study methods: The authors estimated nucleated cell counts from reference gene primer amplification. TCRdb's copy holds only in-frame clones and misses some; the assay was immunoSEQ multiplex PCR. The V and J calls and clone size were taken over from that table, and D and trimming were inferred from the DNA. The table lists around 300,000 clones, roughly 86% of them singletons. This specimen belongs to a study of blood T cell repertoires in COVID-19. CDR1 and CDR2 from the germline V gene are GTSNPN and SVGIG (reference sequence). The CDR3 length is 15 residues. After removal of 5 bases from V and 3 bases from J, the junction contained 8 bases not matched to a gene.

The rearrangement links TRBV30 to TRBJ1-2; 11 bases are shared with TRBD1. The sample taken for sequencing was PBMCs or T cells enriched from blood (not recorded which). The receptor was derived from a woman aged 18-35 years who had recovered from COVID-19. The CDR3 sequence is CAWGGQGDRDYGYTF. As DNA, the CDR3 is TGTGCCTGGGGGGGACAGGGGGATCGGGACTATGGCTACACCTTC. Full variable domain (remainder filled in from reference TRBV30 and TRBJ1-2): SQTIHQWPATLVQPVGSPLSLECTVEGTSNPNLYWYRQAAGRGLQLLFYSVGIGQISSEVPQNLSASRPQDRQFILSSKKLLLSDSGFYLCAWGGQGDRDYGYTFGSGTRLTVV.